This T cell receptor (beta chain) was sequenced for a study of cytomegalovirus exposure and HLA in healthy donors. Study results and limitations: It was reported that the classifier diagnosed cytomegalovirus status with high specificity and sensitivity in both the original and validation cohorts. According to a subsequent analysis, TCR clusters identified in the first cohort showed a tendency to co-occur across the 100 to 150 validation repertoires. Most sequenced TCRs were rare (though some public TCRs occurred in many donors).

Libraries were prepared by immunoSEQ multiplex PCR; TCRdb keeps only in-frame clonotypes and omits some of them. The repertoire holds about 50,000 clones, with around nine tenths as singletons. The study drew the donors from its approximately 110-subject validation cohort, separate from the approximately 690-subject first cohort. The trim removed 4 bases at V and 5 bases at J, leaving 6 bases unmatched. Germline-derived CDR1 and CDR2 are SGHVS and FNYEAQ. This CDR3 is 15 amino acids long. This clone was counted a single time. Its cognate antigen is unknown. The chain links TRBV7-6 to TRBJ2-5; 11 bases fit TRBD2. Input material: PBMCs. The sequence derives from a man aged 18-30 years in good health and CMV-seronegative. CDR3 protein: CASSSLAGGPETQYF. The CDR3 nucleotides are TGTGCCAGCAGCTCTTTAGCGGGAGGGCCGGAGACCCAGTACTTC.